The rows below give T cell receptor beta chains drawn from one sample of a study of blood T cell repertoires in COVID-19. Some clones are missing from TCRdb's copy, which holds only in-frame ones; the method was immunoSEQ multiplex PCR. Among about 150,000 clones listed, about 90% were seen once. The material sequenced was peripheral blood. The receptors originated from a man in his fifties with acute or convalescent COVID-19. CDR3s include the opening cysteine and the closing phenylalanine or tryptophan. D genes are given only for firm matches. Not all rows give a size; the values are once, few, many and, for expanded clones, a class.

v_gene	j_gene	abundance	d_gene	CDR3nt	CDR3aa
TRBV12-5	TRBJ1-4	.	.	TGTGCTAGTGGCACCGGGACAAGTAATGAAAAACTGTTTTTT	CASGTGTSNEKLFF
TRBV27	TRBJ2-1	.	.	TGTGCCAGCAGGTTAGGGGGAAGCGGGGACAATGAGCAGTTCTTC	CASRLGGSGDNEQFF
TRBV24-1	TRBJ2-3	.	TRBD1	TGTGCCACCAGTGGTGACCGGGACAGGGGCACAGATACGCAGTATTTT	CATSGDRDRGTDTQYF
TRBV3-1/TRBV3-2	TRBJ1-2	.	TRBD1	TGTGCCAGCAGCGACAGGGGCAACTATGGCTACACCTTC	CASSDRGNYGYTF
TRBV19	TRBJ1-2	.	.	TGTGCCAGTAGTAGGCTCAGCTATGGCTACACCTTC	CASSRLSYGYTF
TRBV9	TRBJ2-5	.	TRBD2	TGTGCCAGCAGCGTAGCTTGGGGACTAGCGGAAGAGACCCAGTACTTC	CASSVAWGLAEETQYF
TRBV25-1	TRBJ2-3	.	TRBD2	TGTGCCAGCAGTGAATTTCGGGGTAGCGGGGGCCAACAGTATTTT	CASSEFRGSGGQQYF
TRBV27	TRBJ2-3	.	.	TGTGCCAGCAGTTTGGCAGGGGTGAAAGATACGCAGTATTTT	CASSLAGVKDTQYF
TRBV27	TRBJ1-3	.	.	TGTGCCAGCAGCCTAATGGGCAGTGGAAACACCATATATTTT	CASSLMGSGNTIYF
TRBV4-1	TRBJ2-7	few	TRBD1	TGCGCCAGCAGACCCGACAGGGGGAACGGCGAGCAGTACTTC	CASRPDRGNGEQYF
TRBV5-6	TRBJ1-2	.	TRBD1	TGTGCCAGCAGCTTGGGGACAGGGCATAACTATGGCTACACCTTC	CASSLGTGHNYGYTF
TRBV7-8	TRBJ2-5	.	.	TGTGCCAGCAGCTCAAGCCCCGGGGGAGAGGAAAGAGAGACCCAGTACTTC	CASSSSPGGEERETQYF
TRBV5-1	TRBJ2-1	.	.	TGCGCCAGCAGCTTGGATGGCGGAATAACCTACAATGAGCAGTTCTTC	CASSLDGGITYNEQFF
TRBV13	TRBJ1-2	.	.	TGTGCCAGCAGCTTGGGCAGGCCGGTTGAGGGCTACACCTTC	CASSLGRPVEGYTF
TRBV19	TRBJ2-7	once	TRBD1	TGTGCCAGTAGACAGACAGGGAGACCCTACGAGCAGTACTTC	CASRQTGRPYEQYF
TRBV10-3	TRBJ2-3	.	TRBD2	TGTGCCATCAGTGTTGGTAGCGGGAGGTCTGATACGCAGTATTTT	CAISVGSGRSDTQYF
TRBV7-9	TRBJ2-1	.	TRBD1	TGTGCCAGCAGCTTCGGGACAGGGGGGGTCGATGAGCAGTTCTTC	CASSFGTGGVDEQFF
TRBV7-8	TRBJ2-7	.	.	TGTGCCAGCAGCCGGGCGGGGCCATACGAGCAGTACTTC	CASSRAGPYEQYF
TRBV15	TRBJ1-5	.	.	TGTGCCACCAGCAGAGGGGCAGACATTAGCAATCAGCCCCAGCATTTT	CATSRGADISNQPQHF
TRBV19	TRBJ2-3	.	TRBD2	TGTGCCAGTACCCCTAGCGGTCCAGATACGCAGTATTTT	CASTPSGPDTQYF
TRBV6-1	TRBJ1-4	.	.	TGTGCCAGCAGTGAACTGGTTCGGTCCAATGAAAAACTGTTTTTT	CASSELVRSNEKLFF
TRBV7-2	TRBJ2-2	.	.	TGTGCCAGCAGCAAGGGGGGGGGCACCGGGGAGCTGTTTTTT	CASSKGGGTGELFF
TRBV2	TRBJ1-2	.	.	TGTGCCAGCAGCCCAATAGCCCTACCCAACTATGGCTACACCTTC	CASSPIALPNYGYTF
TRBV5-1	TRBJ1-2	.	.	TGCGCCAGCAGCTTGAGATTAGATTATGGCTACACCTTC	CASSLRLDYGYTF
TRBV7-2	TRBJ1-5	.	.	TGTGCCAGCAGCCAAGAAGGGGGTTTGGGCAATCAGCCCCAGCATTTT	CASSQEGGLGNQPQHF
TRBV30	TRBJ2-7	.	TRBD2	TGTGCCTGGTCAAGCGGGAGCGGGTACGAGCAGTACTTC	CAWSSGSGYEQYF
TRBV6-5	TRBJ1-1	once	TRBD1	TGTGCCAGCAGTTACTTTACCGGGACAGGGGTGCCTGAAGCTTTCTTT	CASSYFTGTGVPEAFF
TRBV3-1/TRBV3-2	TRBJ2-2	.	TRBD1	TGTGCCAGCAGCCAGGATACCACAGGGGGCGGGTTTAGCGGGGAGCTGTTTTTT	CASSQDTTGGGFSGELFF
TRBV3-1/TRBV3-2	TRBJ2-1	.	.	TGTGCCAGCAGTCTAAAATATCTCAATGAGCAGTTCTTC	CASSLKYLNEQFF
TRBV19	TRBJ1-5	.	TRBD1	TGTGCCAGCCGGGACAGGGGGTACGGCAATCAGCCCCAGCATTTT	CASRDRGYGNQPQHF
TRBV25-1	TRBJ1-1	.	.	TGTGCCAGCAGTGGACAGCCGAACACTGAAGCTTTCTTT	CASSGQPNTEAFF
TRBV20-1	TRBJ2-5	.	.	TGCAGTGCTAGTGGGGGCGGGACTGAGACCCAGTACTTC	CSASGGGTETQYF
TRBV9	TRBJ2-3	.	TRBD2	TGTGCCAGCAGCGTAGTAGCGGGAGCTGGAGATACGCAGTATTTT	CASSVVAGAGDTQYF
TRBV5-4	TRBJ2-5	.	.	TGTGCCAGCAGCTTGGGAGGGGGGGGAGAGACCCAGTACTTC	CASSLGGGGETQYF
TRBV2	TRBJ2-3	.	TRBD1	TGTGCCAGCAGTGATCAGACAGGGGGCGCAGATACGCAGTATTTT	CASSDQTGGADTQYF
TRBV3-1/TRBV3-2	TRBJ1-1	.	.	TGTGCCAGCAGCCAAGATCTAGGTGGCAGGGTATCTGAAGCTTTCTTT	CASSQDLGGRVSEAFF
TRBV11-2	TRBJ1-1	once	TRBD1	TGTGCCAGCAGCTCCGGACAGGCCAACACTGAAGCTTTCTTT	CASSSGQANTEAFF
TRBV6-2/TRBV6-3	TRBJ1-2	.	.	TGTGCCAGCAGTTATCCGACAGATCCCTCTGACTATGGCTACACCTTC	CASSYPTDPSDYGYTF
TRBV6-6	TRBJ1-1	once	.	TGTGCCAGCAGTAGTCCGGGGTACACTGAAGCTTTCTTT	CASSSPGYTEAFF
TRBV27	TRBJ1-2	.	TRBD1	TGTGCCAGCAGTGACTCCTGGGGACAGGGTGTGGAGGGCTACACCTTC	CASSDSWGQGVEGYTF
TRBV7-3	TRBJ2-5	.	TRBD2	TGTGCCAGCAGCCTAGCGGGGCTGGGACCCCAAGAGACCCAGTACTTC	CASSLAGLGPQETQYF
TRBV28	TRBJ1-4	.	TRBD1	TGTGCCAGCAGTTTATTCGGGACAGGTAGAGGCGAACTGTTTTTT	CASSLFGTGRGELFF
TRBV20-1	TRBJ2-6	.	.	TGCAGTGCTAGTCAGGGGCATGTAACTGGGGCCAACGTCCTGACTTTC	CSASQGHVTGANVLTF
TRBV28	TRBJ1-6	.	TRBD1	TGTGCCAGCAGTTTGATAGGGGGCAATTCACCCCTCCACTTT	CASSLIGGNSPLHF
TRBV2	TRBJ1-2	few	TRBD1	TGTGCCAGCAGTGAAAGGGACAGTTGGCTAGGCACCTTC	CASSERDSWLGTF
TRBV3-1/TRBV3-2	TRBJ1-4	.	.	TGTGCCAGCAGCCCCGCAGGGGTTCTTAATGAAAAACTGTTTTTT	CASSPAGVLNEKLFF
TRBV6-5	TRBJ1-2	.	TRBD1	TGTGCCAGCAGTTCCCCGTGGCAGGGGGACGGCTACACCTTC	CASSSPWQGDGYTF
TRBV30	TRBJ2-3	.	.	TGTGCCTGGAGTATGGGAGAAGATACGCAGTATTTT	CAWSMGEDTQYF
TRBV18	TRBJ1-4	.	.	TGTGCCAGCTCACCACAGCTGGTTGCCGATGCAACTAATGAAAAACTGTTTTTT	CASSPQLVADATNEKLFF
TRBV9	TRBJ2-3	.	TRBD2	TGTGCCAGCAGCGCCTATAGCGGGGGGGCCGCAGATACGCAGTATTTT	CASSAYSGGAADTQYF